This T cell receptor (beta chain) was retrieved from a study of tumor and adjacent non-tumor tissue in lung cancer. This sample's RNA came from whole unsorted tissue. CDR1 and CDR2 (germline): SGHDN, FVKESK. The CDR3 is 16 residues long. On this clonotype itself: One end of the junction fails to match germline, which may point to a read error.

TCRbeta libraries were built with three rounds of nested PCR, modified from ARM-PCR. TCRdb re-analysed the multiplex PCR reads in MiXCR, keeping a single row per CDR3 protein. The sample lists about 120,000 distinct CDR3 sequences; about 87% were seen once. The chain is built from TRBV14 and TRBJ2-3, with 8 bases fitting TRBD2. This TCR derives from an older man with non-small cell lung cancer. Sequenced material: lung tumor tissue. The CDR3 region is CTSNPTAGVFPYTQYF. The DNA of the CDR3 is TGTACCAGCAACCCGACAGCGGGAGTTTTCCCATATACGCAGTATTTT.